The T cell receptor beta chain under discussion was sequenced for a study of a mutant IDH1 vaccine in newly diagnosed glioma (dated by TCRdb to about 2021). For the study in its entirety: Eight vaccinations were administered to patients in weeks 1, 3, 5, 7, 11, 15, 19 and 23, corresponding to visits V03 through V10. Peripheral blood samples were drawn at six visits, namely V03 (baseline), V05, V07, V10, V12 and V13. Longitudinal TCRB deep sequencing was done for some 25 treated patients, wherever samples were available for exploratory analyses. Vaccination started 4-6 weeks after radiotherapy alone, or was given together with temozolomide cycles in the groups whose treatment included chemotherapy. Before enrollment, most patients had been given radiochemotherapy with temozolomide as standard therapy, while the rest had received either radiotherapy alone or temozolomide alone. Of the 30 or so patients who were treated, about 60% were male and about 40% were female, and the mean age was roughly 40 years.

On the study overall, not on this receptor specifically: Selection of PBMC samples for TCRB deep sequencing was based on availability. Immune responses induced by the vaccine were seen in roughly 95% of patients across multiple MHC alleles. It was noted by the authors that analyses of patient blood samples could not be reproduced owing to sample limitations. Pseudoprogression seemed to be unrelated to changes in the top peripheral T cell clonotypes found by TCRB sequencing.

Turning to this clone: No antigen is known for it. No base quality information exists; no much larger clone differs at one position.

The sample's time point, from its label and the paper: week 11, during vaccination. Each vaccine dose, consisting of 300 ug of a 20-mer mutant IDH1 peptide in Montanide, was administered subcutaneously with topical imiquimod. The donors had newly diagnosed IDH1-mutant astrocytomas of WHO grade 3 or 4 that showed loss of nuclear ATRX. The samples were drawn from NOA16, a multicentre, single-arm, open-label phase I trial in Germany that tested a mutant IDH1 peptide vaccine in humans for the first time. Genomic DNA for TCRB sequencing was extracted from EDTA blood using the DNeasy Blood and Tissue Kit. Ends trimmed: V by 1 base, J by 8 bases; bases unmatched to a gene: 5. The germline V gene encodes CDR1 KGHSH and CDR2 LQKENI. The CDR3 runs 15 amino acids, cysteine and phenylalanine included. The read is trimmed to its CDR3 DNA, 45 bases read in frame from base 1. The library came from the immunoSEQ multiplex PCR assay. Rearranged TCR beta chain sequences were amplified using the hsTCRB Kit according to the manufacturer's protocol. An Illumina MiSeq was used to sequence the TCRB libraries. Turning to the authors' computational methods: Demultiplexing, trimming and gene mapping were performed with the kit vendor's proprietary platform. TCRdb limited this immuneACCESS table to in-frame rearrangements with V and J called. A share of clones is missing; checked studies link under half to unresolved V genes, and the rest is unexplained. That table is the source of V, J and clone size, and D and trimming were worked out from the DNA. The sample has 20,000 to 25,000 clones on record, approximately 89% of them singletons. The top ten clonotypes cover roughly 5% of the sample.

The rearranged segments are TRBV18 and TRBJ1-6; 7 bases in the middle match TRBD1. The source material was PBMCs, sampled from a glioma patient whose treatment included an IDH1 peptide vaccine. This sequence was found in a woman aged 40 to 50 with glioma. The CDR3 corresponds to CASSPRGQVDSPLHF. The base sequence is TGTGCCAGCTCACCACGCGGACAGGTTGATTCACCCCTCCACTTT.